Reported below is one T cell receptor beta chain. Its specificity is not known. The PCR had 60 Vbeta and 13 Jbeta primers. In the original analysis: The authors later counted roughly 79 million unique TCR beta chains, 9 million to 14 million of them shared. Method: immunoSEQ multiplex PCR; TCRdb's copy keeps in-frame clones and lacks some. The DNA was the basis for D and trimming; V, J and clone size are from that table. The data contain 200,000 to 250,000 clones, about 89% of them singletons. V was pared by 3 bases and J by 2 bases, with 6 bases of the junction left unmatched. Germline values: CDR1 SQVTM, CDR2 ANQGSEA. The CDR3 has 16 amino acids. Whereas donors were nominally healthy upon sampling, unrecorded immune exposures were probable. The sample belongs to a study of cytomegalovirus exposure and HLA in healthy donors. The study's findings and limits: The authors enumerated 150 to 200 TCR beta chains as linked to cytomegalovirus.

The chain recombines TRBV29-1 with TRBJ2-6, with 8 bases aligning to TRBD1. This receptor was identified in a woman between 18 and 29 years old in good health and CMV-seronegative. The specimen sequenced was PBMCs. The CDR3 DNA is TGCAGCGTTGAGTGGCAGGGGGCGACTGGGGCCAACGTCCTGACTTTC. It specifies CSVEWQGATGANVLTF.